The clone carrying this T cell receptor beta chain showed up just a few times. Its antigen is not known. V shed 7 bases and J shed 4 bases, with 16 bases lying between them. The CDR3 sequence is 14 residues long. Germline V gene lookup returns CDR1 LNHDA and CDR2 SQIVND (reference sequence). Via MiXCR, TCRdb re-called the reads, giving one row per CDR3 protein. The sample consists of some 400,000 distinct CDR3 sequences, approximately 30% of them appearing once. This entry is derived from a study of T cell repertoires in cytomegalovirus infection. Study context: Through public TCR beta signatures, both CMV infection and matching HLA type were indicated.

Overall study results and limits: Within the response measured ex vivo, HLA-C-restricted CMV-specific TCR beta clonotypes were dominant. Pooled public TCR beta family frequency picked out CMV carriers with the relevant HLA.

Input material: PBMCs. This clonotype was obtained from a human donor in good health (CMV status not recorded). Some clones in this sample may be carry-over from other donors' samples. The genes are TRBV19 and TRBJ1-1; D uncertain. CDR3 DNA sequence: TGTGCCAGTACCTCACGGGTTATAATCACTGAAGCTTTCTTT. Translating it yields CASTSRVIITEAFF.